This TCR beta chain was obtained from a study of control samples from healthy donors and cancer patients. TCRdb's copy holds only in-frame clones and misses some; the assay was immunoSEQ multiplex PCR. This repertoire shows some 140,000 clones, about nine tenths found once; its top ten account for 10% to 12%. The germline V gene encodes CDR1 ENHRY and CDR2 SYGVKD. The germline V and J ends were trimmed by 3 bases and 10 bases, with 13 bases remaining between them. The CDR3 is 14 residues long. The J gene is TRBJ1-6, the V gene TRBV10-3; possibly TRBD1 for D (5 bases). Sequences were obtained from blood. This TCR was recovered from a young man in good health. The CDR3 is CAISDARVRSPLHF. The CDR3 DNA is TGTGCCATCAGTGATGCCAGGGTGCGGTCACCCCTCCACTTT.